This T cell receptor beta chain was documented in a study of early T cells in non-severe SARS-CoV-2 infection. At the level of the study: The authors sequenced bulk RNA from unsorted whole blood, leaving chains unpaired. Overall study results and limits: Comparison of clonotypes with VDJdb favored anti-spike CD8 responses while missing private and CD4 specificities.

Separate cDNA molecules each had unique molecular identifiers attached to them. Via MiXCR, TCRdb re-called the 5' RACE reads, giving one row per CDR3 protein. The sample holds some 58,000 distinct CDR3 sequences, over 9% seen once. In this sample, this clonotype turned up many times. The antigen is undetermined. CDR3 length: 16 residues. Germline V gene data show CDR1 as SQVTM and CDR2 as ANQGSEA. Unmatched junction bases numbered 14, after V lost 3 bases and J lost 6 bases. The material was whole blood, obtained at baseline. This sequence was found in an adult who was a healthcare worker with PCR-confirmed SARS-CoV-2 infection or an uninfected control (not recorded which). The chain is built from TRBV29-1 and TRBJ2-3; 8 bases agree with TRBD1. In DNA, the CDR3 is TGCAGCGTTGATCCGCGTACAGGGGGTATGAAGGATACGCAGTATTTT. Translation: CSVDPRTGGMKDTQYF.